This T cell receptor (beta chain) stems from a study of T-cell reconstitution after alpha-beta-depleted transplantation in children. The CDR3 is 13 amino acids. Trimming shortened V by 2 bases and J by 6 bases, and 7 bases separated the two germline ends. TCRbeta library construction was performed incorporating unique molecular identifiers. Each CDR3 protein gets one entry after TCRdb re-called the PCR reads with MiXCR. The table records around 440,000 distinct CDR3 sequences, about 17% of them present only once. The receptor's source is a boy under two years old who had a stem cell transplant for Wiskott-Aldrich syndrome, so the T cells may come from the graft donor. Sample: PBMCs, mostly from graft donor cells, taken 360 days after TCRalphabeta/CD19-depleted stem cell transplant. The J gene is TRBJ2-2, the V gene TRBV12-3 or TRBV12-4; unclear D gene. The CDR3 DNA reads as TGTGCCAGCAGTTTATTACAATCCGGGGAGCTGTTTTTT. It yields the protein CASSLLQSGELFF.